This T cell receptor (beta chain) was captured in a study of CD8+ T cells in alopecia areata. General study points: Clonality in lesional scalp, especially alopecia totalis/universalis, exceeded that of normal scalp.

With respect to this clone: Its antigen is not identified.

This CDR3 spans 15 amino acids. Germline CDR1 is MNHEY and CDR2 is SMNVEV (reference sequence). After removal of 6 bases from V and 10 bases from J, the junction contained 12 bases not matched to a gene. Extracted from the samples, RNA was reverse transcribed into cDNA to serve as the sequencing template. The table came from immunoSEQ multiplex PCR; TCRdb's copy has only in-frame clones and leaves some out. In the table there are 110,000 to 150,000 clones, 62% of which are singletons. The chain joins TRBV27 to TRBJ2-1; TRBD1 matches at 10 bases. The TCR sequence derives from a human donor in good health. The sample consisted of CD8+ T cells sorted from blood. CDR3 bases: TGTGCCAGCAGCCCAGAGGGGACAGGGGTAAGGGAGCAGTTCTTC. Its translation: CASSPEGTGVREQFF.